This is a list of T cell receptor beta chains from one sample in a study of blood T cell repertoires in COVID-19. Clones were read by immunoSEQ multiplex PCR, and TCRdb kept only the in-frame ones, dropping some. Of about 100,000 clones in the sample, roughly nine tenths were seen once. Sequencing was carried out using peripheral blood. The receptors shown here come from a woman older than 75 with acute or convalescent COVID-19. Each CDR3 is given with its conserved first and last residue. Fields, in order: J gene, V gene, CDR3 protein.

TRBJ1-2	TRBV18	CASSRQGASYGYTF
TRBJ2-1	TRBV3-1/TRBV3-2	CASSQPGTAQFF
TRBJ1-3	TRBV7-2	CASSFERGLGNTIYF
TRBJ1-2	TRBV6-6	CASSLRPTGSGYTF
TRBJ1-2	TRBV6-5	CASSRDRAVYGYTF
TRBJ2-3	TRBV13	CASSLGSLDTQYF
TRBJ1-2	TRBV6-6	CASSPQGATNYGYTF
TRBJ1-1	TRBV6-1	CASSEGDTRNTEAFF
TRBJ1-5	TRBV20-1	CSASDQGGQPQHF
TRBJ1-2	TRBV23-1	CAIDGQGSYTF
TRBJ1-5	TRBV3-1/TRBV3-2	CASSQGALRTADQPQHF
TRBJ2-7	TRBV5-4	CASSLGQSGYEQYF
TRBJ2-1	TRBV5-1	CASSKGTANSYNEQFF
TRBJ2-3	TRBV6-2/TRBV6-3	CASSYGGQGGNTQYF
TRBJ1-1	TRBV7-9	CASSRWEGNTEAFF
TRBJ2-7	TRBV18	CASSPRPQGDSYEQYF
TRBJ2-7	TRBV5-1	CASSLDNSYEQYF
TRBJ1-2	TRBV11-2	CASSLGLHRDPYGYTF
TRBJ1-4	TRBV10-1	CARRGQGAFYEKLFF
TRBJ2-3	TRBV5-4	CASSYLRKDTQYF
TRBJ2-7	TRBV3-1/TRBV3-2	CASSQVFETTAPTFSYEQYF
TRBJ2-1	TRBV6-5	CASSNQGTPYNEQFF
TRBJ2-1	TRBV13	CASSLQRGAVMKQFF
TRBJ2-7	TRBV28	CASTSSGTGEWEQYF
TRBJ1-2	TRBV6-2/TRBV6-3	CASSPFVGSDYGYTF
TRBJ2-3	TRBV3-1/TRBV3-2	CASSQGGGSSTDTQYF
TRBJ2-2	TRBV4-3	CASSQGGPRELFF
TRBJ1-6	TRBV10-3	CAISDLLTGTINSPLHF
TRBJ2-2	TRBV19	CASSTDSSSGELFF
TRBJ1-1	TRBV7-9	CASSPRGQSEAFF
TRBJ1-3	TRBV18	CASSPPTGMTLGNTIYF
TRBJ1-5	TRBV19	CASSPAGNQPQHF
TRBJ1-2	TRBV5-1	CASSLGANYGYTF
TRBJ2-1	TRBV5-1	CASSLGPGSYNEQFF
TRBJ2-3	TRBV28	CASSPTELAGVSDTQYF